This entry is about one T cell receptor beta chain. Its antigen is undetermined. The record originates from a study of cytomegalovirus exposure and HLA in healthy donors. Study findings and constraints: Cytomegalovirus status, reportedly, was diagnosed with high specificity and sensitivity by the classifier. Among CMV-associated TCR beta chains, most appeared HLA-restricted in a later analysis. Association of 16,951 TCR beta sequences with HLA alleles was found at 0.05 false discovery rate in a later analysis.

The V end was cut by 3 bases, the J end by 3 bases, with 8 bases between. Germline V gives CDR1 LNHDA, CDR2 SQIVND (reference sequence). This CDR3 comprises 13 residues. Researchers ran the PCR with 60 Vbeta and 13 Jbeta primers. Data came from immunoSEQ multiplex PCR; TCRdb stores just in-frame clones and leaves some out. The repertoire holds about 150,000 clones, with around 72% as singletons. V is TRBV19 and J is TRBJ1-1, with TRBD1 as a possible D gene (5 bases). This clonotype was sampled from a man aged 50 or older in good health and CMV-seropositive. Sequencing was carried out using PBMCs. The CDR3 DNA reads as TGTGCCAGTAGTATCTTGACAGACACTGAAGCTTTCTTT. It is translated as CASSILTDTEAFF. The entire variable domain, with the rest obtained from reference TRBV19 and TRBJ1-1, is as follows: DGGITQSPKYLFRKEGQNVTLSCEQNLNHDAMYWYRQDPGQGLRLIYYSQIVNDFQKGDIAEGYSVSREKKESFPLTVTSAQKNPTAFYLCASSILTDTEAFFGQGTRLTVV.